One and the same sample provided the 27 T cell receptor beta chains below, sequenced in a study of cytomegalovirus exposure and HLA in healthy donors. Primers: 60 Vbeta forward and 13 Jbeta reverse. Produced via immunoSEQ multiplex PCR; TCRdb's table is partial and in-frame only. The table shows about 140,000 clones, with less than 10% occurring only once. Sequenced: PBMCs. The receptor source for this set is a male donor in good health and CMV-seronegative.

This rearrangement joins TRBV6-5 to TRBJ2-1, with a possible D match to TRBD1 (6 bases). Trimming removed 0 bases at V and 4 bases at J, with 10 bases between. The CDR3 runs 15 residues. Germline V CDR1 and CDR2: MNHEY, SVGAGI. The DNA for the CDR3 is TGTGCCAGCAGTTACTCATCTAGGGGGTACAATGAGCAGTTCTTC. It is translated as CASSYSSRGYNEQFF.

The chain combines TRBV27 with TRBJ2-1, with D unclear. Germline assignment: CDR1 MNHEY and CDR2 SMNVEV (reference sequence). The CDR3 length is 16 residues. The V end was cut by 0 bases, the J end by 0 bases, with 9 bases between. The CDR3 sequence is CASSLSSFSSYNEQFF. CDR3 nucleotide sequence: TGTGCCAGCAGTTTATCCTCGTTTAGCTCCTACAATGAGCAGTTCTTC.

This clone showed up just a few times. V usage is TRBV7-8 and J usage is TRBJ2-7; possible D gene TRBD2, 6 bases. Per the germline V gene, CDR1 is SGHVS and CDR2 is FQNEAQ. CDR3 length equals 16 residues. Trimming took 1 base from V and 2 from J, leaving 15 bases between them. For the CDR3, the DNA is TGTGCCAGCAGCTTAGAAAGGGGACTCGGAACCTACGAGCAGTACTTC. Translated: CASSLERGLGTYEQYF. The full variable domain, its missing parts supplied by reference TRBV7-8 and TRBJ2-7, is GAGVSQSPRYKVAKRGQDVALRCDPISGHVSLFWYQQALGQGPEFLTYFQNEAQLDKSGLPSDRFFAERPEGSVSTLKIQRTQQEDSAVYLCASSLERGLGTYEQYFGPGTRLTVT.

In this sample, this clone turned up a few times. The chain combines TRBV6-5 with TRBJ2-2; D call uncertain. The CDR3 consists of 14 residues. Germline CDR1 MNHEY, CDR2 SVGAGI. V shed 0 bases and J shed 7 bases, with 9 bases lying between them. CDR3 loop: CASSYSSYGGELFF. CDR3 nucleotide sequence: TGTGCCAGCAGTTACTCGAGTTACGGCGGGGAGCTGTTTTTT.

V gene TRBV27 combines with J gene TRBJ1-2; D is perhaps TRBD1 (5 bases). There are 13 residues in the CDR3. Germline assignment: CDR1 MNHEY and CDR2 SMNVEV (reference sequence). V was pared by 7 bases and J by 5 bases, with 14 bases between. The CDR3 DNA reads TGTGCCAGCAAACCCGGGACTTGGTATGGCTACACCTTC. Translating gives CASKPGTWYGYTF.

In this sample, this clone turned up a few times. V and J are TRBV5-1 and TRBJ1-3; possible D gene TRBD1, 5 bases. The CDR3 is 17 residues long. CDR1 is SGHRS and CDR2 is YFSETQ in the germline V gene. Trimming shortened V by 0 bases and J by 0 bases, and 13 bases separated the two germline ends. Here the CDR3 DNA reads TGCGCCAGCAGCTTGGCGTCGGACATGGGCTCTGGAAACACCATATATTTT. Translating gives CASSLASDMGSGNTIYF.

The chain links TRBV11-2 to TRBJ1-1; no clear D. The CDR3 sequence is 14 residues long. CDR1 is SGHAT and CDR2 is FQNNGV in the germline V gene. V gave up 7 bases and J gave up 9 bases, with 21 bases separating them. Written as DNA, the CDR3 is TGTGCCAGCACCCATCCCGCAGGCCTTCAGAAAGCTTTCTTT. It translates to CASTHPAGLQKAFF.

The chain combines TRBV5-1 with TRBJ1-2; D ambiguous. The CDR3 runs 14 residues. The V end was cut by 0 bases, the J end by 8 bases, with 14 bases between. Germline lookup yields CDR1 SGHRS and CDR2 YFSETQ. The CDR3 sequence is CASSLGRSSGGYTF. The CDR3 nucleotides read TGCGCCAGCAGCTTGGGCCGATCTAGCGGCGGCTACACCTTC. The variable domain in full, with the rest retrieved from reference TRBV5-1 and TRBJ1-2, is KAGVTQTPRYLIKTRGQQVTLSCSPISGHRSVSWYQQTPGQGLQFLFEYFSETQRNKGNFPGRFSGRQFSNSRSEMNVSTLELGDSALYLCASSLGRSSGGYTFGSGTRLTVV.

The CDR3 coding sequence is TGTGCCAGCGGACCAATCGGGGACACTGAAGCTTTCTTT. Amino acids: CASGPIGDTEAFF. The V call is TRBV27, the J call TRBJ1-1; D is unresolved. Trimming removed 8 bases from V and 3 bases from J, with 13 bases in between. There are 13 residues in the CDR3. Germline lookup yields CDR1 MNHEY and CDR2 SMNVEV (reference sequence).

This chain uses TRBV5-4 with TRBJ1-2; 7 bases are shared with TRBD1. The CDR3 runs 14 residues. V shed 1 base and J 4 bases; nucleotides not matched to a gene: 4. Germline CDR1 and CDR2: SGHNT and YYREEE (reference sequence). The DNA for the CDR3 is TGTGCCAGCAGCTTGCCACAGGGGCTCTATGGCTACACCTTC. The encoded protein is CASSLPQGLYGYTF.

In its sample, this clone was seen a few times. The rearrangement links TRBV7-2 to TRBJ1-1, with D unclear. Trimming cost V 0 bases and J 4 bases, with 12 bases left between them. The CDR3 loop spans 15 amino acids. Germline-derived CDR1 and CDR2 are SGHTA and FQGNSA. In DNA form, the CDR3 reads TGTGCCAGCAGCTTAGCGATAAACAGTGGCACTGAAGCTTTCTTT. Its protein product is CASSLAINSGTEAFF.

CDR3 DNA: TGTGCCAGCTCACCACTACAGGGGTTATCGAACACTGAAGCTTTCTTT. Its translation: CASSPLQGLSNTEAFF. The V call is TRBV18, the J call TRBJ1-1; 7 bases are shared with TRBD1. CDR3 length equals 16 residues. V was clipped by 1 base and J by 1 base; unmatched bases: 6. From germline, CDR1 is KGHSH and CDR2 LQKENI.

The chain links TRBV28 to TRBJ1-2; 7 nucleotides align to TRBD1. CDR3 length: 15 residues. V lost 2 bases to trimming and J lost 4 bases; unmatched junction nucleotides: 7. Per germline, CDR1 MDHEN and CDR2 SYDVKM. CDR3 DNA sequence: TGTGCCAGCAGTTTACGGCCGGACAGGAGCTATGGCTACACCTTC. Amino acid sequence: CASSLRPDRSYGYTF.

CDR3 DNA sequence: TGTGCCAGCAGTCCGACGGGGTTCCTTCACCAAGAGACCCAGTACTTC. Amino acid sequence: CASSPTGFLHQETQYF. The V gene is TRBV7-6, the J gene TRBJ2-5, with D possibly matching TRBD2 (5 bases). V was cut by 6 bases and J by 0 bases, with 17 bases left in between. The germline CDR1 and CDR2 sequences are SGHVS and FNYEAQ. CDR3 size: 16 residues.

This clone was seen more than once but under ten times. The chain carries TRBV4-1 and TRBJ2-2, with D uncertain. Germline V gene lookup returns CDR1 MGHRA and CDR2 YSYEKL. Trimming stripped 0 bases from V and 5 bases from J, with 7 bases between. The CDR3 contains 14 residues. Here the CDR3 reads CASSQDVETGELFF. The CDR3, as DNA: TGCGCCAGCAGCCAAGATGTAGAGACCGGGGAGCTGTTTTTT.

J is TRBJ1-1 and V is TRBV2; D ambiguous. CDR1 and CDR2 from the germline V gene are SNHLY and FYNNEI. V dropped 5 bases and J dropped 7 bases, with 17 bases sitting between them. The CDR3 has 14 residues. The CDR3 DNA is TGTGCCAGCAGTCTATTTATCAAGTCGCGTGAAGCTTTCTTT. Amino acids: CASSLFIKSREAFF.

A few counts support this clone. J is TRBJ1-5 and V is TRBV5-1; TRBD1 aligns across 7 bases. The CDR3 has 13 amino acids. CDR1 and CDR2 from the germline V gene are SGHRS and YFSETQ. After removal of 4 bases from V and 7 bases from J, the junction contained 5 bases not matched to a gene. The CDR3 nucleotides read TGCGCCAGCAGCACCAGGGGGGAGCAGCCCCAGCATTTT. Protein sequence: CASSTRGEQPQHF.

The chain recombines TRBV5-4 with TRBJ1-1, with a tentative D call TRBD1 (5 bases). Trimming removed 4 bases from V and 3 bases from J, with 10 bases in between. Per germline, CDR1 SGHNT and CDR2 YYREEE (reference sequence). This CDR3 is 13 amino acids long. The CDR3 coding sequence is TGTGCCAGCAGCATCCAGGGATACACTGAAGCTTTCTTT. Amino acids: CASSIQGYTEAFF. Full variable domain (missing parts from reference TRBV5-4 and TRBJ1-1): ETGVTQSPTHLIKTRGQQVTLRCSSQSGHNTVSWYQQALGQGPQFIFQYYREEENGRGNFPPRFSGLQFPNYSSELNVNALELDDSALYLCASSIQGYTEAFFGQGTRLTVV.

CDR3 in DNA: TGTGCCATCAGTGACCTCCGTTTCGACTATGGCTACACCTTC. The encoded protein is CAISDLRFDYGYTF. The V call is TRBV10-3, the J call TRBJ1-2; D unclear. Germline V gives CDR1 ENHRY, CDR2 SYGVKD. This CDR3 comprises 14 residues. V was trimmed by 3 bases and J by 3 bases, leaving 11 bases between them.

This chain joins TRBV6-5 and TRBJ2-7; TRBD1 aligns across 9 bases. Trimming took 2 bases from V and 6 from J; bases not matched to a gene: 5. The CDR3 is made up of 14 amino acids. Germline CDR1 and CDR2: MNHEY and SVGAGI. The CDR3 loop is CASSYETGGGEQYF. Here the CDR3 DNA reads TGTGCCAGCAGTTACGAGACAGGGGGAGGCGAGCAGTACTTC.

The chain carries TRBV5-1 and TRBJ2-2, with a weak D call TRBD2 (5 bases). From germline, CDR1 is SGHRS and CDR2 YFSETQ. Trimming removed 1 base from V and 1 base from J, with 11 bases in between. The CDR3 is made up of 16 amino acids. The CDR3 bases are TGCGCCAGCAGCTTGCGTACCGCGGGGAACACCGGGGAGCTGTTTTTT. Its translation: CASSLRTAGNTGELFF. Using reference TRBV5-1 and TRBJ2-2 for the parts outside the CDR3, the full variable domain is KAGVTQTPRYLIKTRGQQVTLSCSPISGHRSVSWYQQTPGQGLQFLFEYFSETQRNKGNFPGRFSGRQFSNSRSEMNVSTLELGDSALYLCASSLRTAGNTGELFFGEGSRLTVL.

This rearrangement joins TRBV5-1 to TRBJ2-3; D may be TRBD2 (5 bases). The CDR3 sequence is 13 residues long. Germline V lookup: CDR1 SGHRS, CDR2 YFSETQ. The V and J ends lost 6 bases and 4 bases respectively, with 12 bases between them. The CDR3 loop reads CASTGMNADTQYF. CDR3 bases: TGCGCCAGCACCGGGATGAATGCAGATACGCAGTATTTT.

The gene calls are TRBV6-5 and TRBJ2-7; 11 bases fit TRBD1. Per the germline V gene, CDR1 is MNHEY and CDR2 is SVGAGI. The CDR3 spans 12 residues. V gave up 8 bases and J gave up 3 bases; unmatched junction bases: 0. This CDR3 is CASGTGGYEQYF. The CDR3 DNA sequence: TGTGCCAGCGGGACAGGGGGCTACGAGCAGTACTTC.

This sequence joins TRBV29-1 and TRBJ1-1; D is unclear. Germline V gene lookup returns CDR1 SQVTM and CDR2 ANQGSEA. The CDR3 loop spans 12 amino acids. Between the trimmed V and J ends, which lost 7 bases and 10 bases, there was a span of 19 bases. The chain's CDR3 is CSANSPGIGAFF. CDR3 sequence (DNA): TGCAGCGCTAACTCCCCGGGGATTGGAGCTTTCTTT.

This clone was seen a few times. The J gene is TRBJ2-7, the V gene TRBV19; a possible D gene is TRBD2 (6 bases). This CDR3 comprises 17 residues. The germline V and J ends were trimmed by 0 bases and 3 bases, with 18 bases remaining between them. CDR1 and CDR2 (germline): LNHDA, SQIVND (reference sequence). The CDR3 sequence: CASSIDPGVEGLYEQYF. In DNA, the CDR3 is TGTGCCAGTAGTATAGATCCGGGGGTGGAGGGCCTCTACGAGCAGTACTTC. Filled out from reference TRBV19 and TRBJ2-7, the complete variable domain reads DGGITQSPKYLFRKEGQNVTLSCEQNLNHDAMYWYRQDPGQGLRLIYYSQIVNDFQKGDIAEGYSVSREKKESFPLTVTSAQKNPTAFYLCASSIDPGVEGLYEQYFGPGTRLTVT.

This clone has more than one count but fewer than ten. This chain uses TRBV13 with TRBJ2-3; D might be TRBD1 (5 bases). Germline V gives CDR1 PRHDT, CDR2 FYEKMQ (reference sequence). The CDR3 has 15 amino acids. Trimming pared 6 bases from V and 6 bases from J, leaving 19 bases between. CDR3: CASRPNRQLGDTQYF. CDR3 in DNA: TGTGCCAGCAGACCAAATCGACAGCTTGGGGATACGCAGTATTTT.

There are a few counts of this clone. This chain uses TRBV10-3 with TRBJ2-5; a possible D gene is TRBD2 (6 bases). The V gene's germline CDR1 is ENHRY and CDR2 SYGVKD. Trimming pared 6 bases from V and 2 bases from J, leaving 16 bases between. The CDR3 has 15 residues. In DNA, the CDR3 is TGTGCCATCAGGACGGGAAGGAGGGCACAAGAGACCCAGTACTTC. Translation: CAIRTGRRAQETQYF.